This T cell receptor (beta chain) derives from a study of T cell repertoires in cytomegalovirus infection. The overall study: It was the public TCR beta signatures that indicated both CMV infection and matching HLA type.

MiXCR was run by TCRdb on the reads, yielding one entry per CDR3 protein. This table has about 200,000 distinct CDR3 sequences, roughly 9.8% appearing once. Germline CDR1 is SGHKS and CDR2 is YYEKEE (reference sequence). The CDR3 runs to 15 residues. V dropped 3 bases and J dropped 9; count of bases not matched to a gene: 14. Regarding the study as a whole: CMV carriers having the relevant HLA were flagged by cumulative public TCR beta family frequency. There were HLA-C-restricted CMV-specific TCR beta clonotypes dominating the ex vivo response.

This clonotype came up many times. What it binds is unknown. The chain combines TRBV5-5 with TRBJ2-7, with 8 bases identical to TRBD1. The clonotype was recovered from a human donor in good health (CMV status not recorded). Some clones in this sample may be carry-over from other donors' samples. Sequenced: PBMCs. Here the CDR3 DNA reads TGTGCCAGCAGCTCCGGACAGGGTAACTTGTTTGGGCAGTACTTC. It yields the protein CASSSGQGNLFGQYF.